This T cell receptor (beta chain) was identified during a study of post-analysis software for immune sequencing data. Study-wide context: In terms of disease course, relapsing-remitting, secondary progressive and progressive-relapsing multiple sclerosis were included.

This clonotype was seen a handful of times. Its antigen is still unknown. Study results and caveats: Those with multiple sclerosis, the patient group, showed significantly lower normalized Chao1 diversity than controls. Strong same-batch co-clustering of samples appeared with F measure clustering. The study found TRBV5-6, TRBV5-1 and TRBV20-1 among several TRBV segments more frequent in patients than controls.

TCR beta cDNA libraries included unique molecular identifiers. Each sample of roughly 0.9 to 11 million input T cells yielded 500,000 or so cDNA molecules, so each molecule approximated one T cell. TCRdb recomputed calls from the PCR reads with MiXCR, one row per CDR3 protein. The sample contains some 800,000 distinct CDR3 sequences, 40% to 55% of which appear only once. Germline V gives CDR1 SNHLY, CDR2 FYNNEI. CDR3 length equals 10 residues. J was trimmed by 7 bases and V by 9 bases; bases with no gene match: 2. The sequenced material came from blood. The clonotype originates from a girl between 5 and 17 years old with multiple sclerosis. The genes are TRBV2 and TRBJ2-7, with 8 nucleotides matching TRBD2. CDR3 sequence (DNA): TGTGCCAGTGGCGGGAGGGAGCAGTACTTC. Translation gives CASGGREQYF.